In this sample, the clone carrying this T cell receptor beta chain turned up once. This specimen comes from a study of T cell responses to AZD1222 COVID-19 vaccine. The CDR3 is 16 amino acids. Looked up from germline, CDR1 is SNHLY and CDR2 is FYNNEI. V lost 4 bases and J 4 bases, leaving 17 bases between the germline ends. Method: immunoSEQ multiplex PCR; TCRdb's copy keeps in-frame clones and lacks some. This sample yields under 150,000 clones, of which roughly 92% are seen a single time; 9% to 9.5% belongs to the top ten. The sequence was collected from an adult who received the AZD1222 COVID-19 vaccine. This specimen consisted of peripheral blood, obtained 28 days after the second AZD1222 dose. The V and J genes are TRBV2 and TRBJ1-5; D remains unclear. In nucleotides, the CDR3 is TGTGCCAGCAGTGCACCCCTGGACGGACTAAATCAGCCCCAGCATTTT. Protein: CASSAPLDGLNQPQHF.